Below are 21 T cell receptor beta chains sequenced from a single sample in a study of Ad26.COV2.S vaccination and SARS-CoV-2 variants. The treatment here: around 19 received Ad26.COV2.S at low or high dose, single or two shots; about 5 received placebo; per-sample allocation not given. Sampling occurred on day 63 after the first vaccine or placebo injection. Clones were sequenced by immunoSEQ multiplex PCR, and TCRdb holds only the in-frame ones, with some missing. The sample has 510,000 or so clones; roughly nine tenths are singletons. The specimen was peripheral blood, collected in a trial of Ad26.COV2.S vaccine versus placebo. These TCRs come from a person aged 18-65 years who received the Ad26.COV2.S COVID-19 vaccine or a placebo.

CDR3 DNA: TGTGCCAGCAGTTTCGTTGAGGGGGCTTACCCCCAGCATTTT. It encodes CASSFVEGAYPQHF. The V and J genes are TRBV27 and TRBJ1-5, with 7 bases identical to TRBD1. The CDR3 has 14 amino acids. Germline V gene data show CDR1 as MNHEY and CDR2 as SMNVEV (reference sequence). V gave up 3 bases and J gave up 10 bases; unmatched junction bases: 9.

As regards this clone: Other DNA sequences within the sample encode an identical CDR3. The chain recombines TRBV21-1 with TRBJ2-7; TRBD2, the D gene given by the table, was not confirmed from the DNA. TRBV21-1 is an annotated pseudogene. This CDR3 has 15 residues. CDR3 coding DNA: TGTGCCAGCAGCAGCCCCTGGGGGGGTTCCTACGAGCAATACTTC. This encodes CASSSPWGGSYEQYF.

The chain employs TRBV27 and TRBJ1-5; 7 bases match TRBD1. This CDR3 spans 14 amino acids. V lost 5 bases to trimming and J lost 2 bases; unmatched junction nucleotides: 3. Looked up from germline, CDR1 is MNHEY and CDR2 is SMNVEV (reference sequence). This CDR3 is CASSPDRGNQPQHF. The CDR3 nucleotides are TGTGCCAGCAGTCCCGACAGGGGCAATCAGCCCCAGCATTTT.

This clone was counted many times. The chain has TRBV11-2 and TRBJ2-5; D is perhaps TRBD2 (5 bases). Deletions cut 5 bases from V and 13 bases from J, with 17 bases between. In germline, CDR1 is SGHAT, CDR2 FQNNGV. This CDR3 region has 12 residues. CDR3 coding DNA: TGTGCCAGCAGCCAACTCACGAGGGCAGTGTACTTC. Amino acids: CASSQLTRAVYF.

The chain carries TRBV2 and TRBJ2-1, with 9 bases fitting TRBD2. CDR1 and CDR2 (germline): SNHLY, FYNNEI. The CDR3 is made up of 15 amino acids. Trimming at V came to 7 bases and at J to 5 bases, leaving 9 bases not matched to a gene. CDR3 in amino acids: CASTQPAGGNNEQFF. In DNA form, the CDR3 reads TGTGCCAGCACTCAACCTGCGGGAGGGAACAATGAGCAGTTCTTC.

This clone appeared once. The rearrangement uses TRBV6-5 and TRBJ2-5; the match to TRBD1 covers 7 bases. CDR3 length: 15 residues. Germline loops: CDR1 MNHEY, CDR2 SVGAGI. V gave up 6 bases and J gave up 4 bases; unmatched junction bases: 11. The CDR3 loop reads CASRTPRRGRETQYF. In DNA, the CDR3 is TGTGCCAGCAGGACCCCCAGAAGGGGGCGAGAGACCCAGTACTTC.

The chain is built from TRBV2 and TRBJ2-1; TRBD1 agrees at 7 bases. Per the germline V gene, CDR1 is SNHLY and CDR2 is FYNNEI. Trimming took 8 bases from V and 10 from J; bases not matched to a gene: 8. The CDR3 consists of 12 residues. CDR3 protein: CASSERGREQFF. The DNA for the CDR3 is TGTGCCAGCTCGGAAAGGGGGCGGGAGCAGTTCTTC.

The gene calls are TRBV23-1 and TRBJ2-7; TRBD1 agrees at 7 bases. TRBV23-1 is filed as an ORF, its function uncertain. The junction had 7 bases not matched to a gene; V was cut back by 3 bases and J by 5 bases. The CDR3 extends over 14 amino acids. The CDR3, as DNA: TGCGCCAGCAGTCACTCCCTTGACAGGGACGAGCAGTACTTC. Translated: CASSHSLDRDEQYF.

The V and J genes are TRBV6-5 and TRBJ2-3; D is perhaps TRBD1 or TRBD2 (5 bases each). V lost 5 bases, J lost 2 bases, and 14 bases lay in between. Germline V CDR1 and CDR2: MNHEY, SVGAGI. This CDR3 region has 15 residues. The CDR3 sequence: CASSPRRGDTDTQYF. Written as DNA, the CDR3 is TGTGCCAGCAGTCCTCGCAGAGGGGACACAGATACGCAGTATTTT.

CDR3 loop: CASSPGAGWSIGYTF. DNA of the CDR3: TGCGCCAGCAGCCCCGGAGCAGGCTGGTCGATTGGTTACACCTTC. The rearrangement uses TRBV5-1 and TRBJ1-2, with D unclear. The CDR3 runs to 15 residues. The V and J ends lost 4 bases and 11 bases respectively, with 24 bases between them. Per germline, CDR1 SGHRS and CDR2 YFSETQ.

A few counts support this clone. The genes are TRBV10-3 and TRBJ2-5; 12 positions match TRBD2. Per the germline V gene, CDR1 is ENHRY and CDR2 is SYGVKD. V was clipped by 6 bases and J by 2 bases; unmatched bases: 4. This CDR3 comprises 15 residues. The chain's CDR3 is CAIRTTSGRQETQYF. For the CDR3, the DNA is TGTGCCATCAGAACTACTAGCGGGAGGCAAGAGACCCAGTACTTC.

This clone was seen only once. The chain joins TRBV11-3 to TRBJ2-5, with D maybe TRBD2 (6 bases). This CDR3 region has 13 residues. Trimming cost V 5 bases and J 1 base, with 8 bases left between them. CDR1 is SGHNT and CDR2 is YENEEA in the germline V gene. CDR3 sequence reads: CASSPGLQETQYF. CDR3 sequence (DNA): TGTGCCAGCAGCCCGGGACTCCAAGAGACCCAGTACTTC. Based on the CDR3 plus reference TRBV11-3 and TRBJ2-5, the full variable domain is EAGVVQSPRYKIIEKKQPVAFWCNPISGHNTLYWYLQNLGQGPELLIRYENEEAVDDSQLPKDRFSAERLKGVDSTLKIQPAELGDSAVYLCASSPGLQETQYFGPGTRLLVL.

The chain uses TRBV10-3 and TRBJ2-2; TRBD1 matches at 10 bases. Germline assignment: CDR1 ENHRY and CDR2 SYGVKD. The J segment lost 0 bases and the V segment lost 2 bases, leaving 3 bases of the junction unmatched. The CDR3 has 17 residues. This chain's CDR3 is CAISETGQGANTGELFF. The CDR3 nucleotides are TGTGCCATCAGTGAGACTGGACAGGGGGCGAACACCGGGGAGCTGTTTTTT.

The V gene is TRBV7-2, the J gene TRBJ2-3, with 7 bases fitting TRBD1. Germline V gene sequence: CDR1 SGHTA, CDR2 FQGNSA. The CDR3 runs to 15 residues. V was clipped by 5 bases and J by 3 bases; unmatched bases: 8. The CDR3 protein is CASSPRDRITDTQYF. CDR3 coding DNA: TGTGCCAGCAGCCCACGGGACAGAATAACAGATACGCAGTATTTT.

The chain couples TRBV5-4 to TRBJ2-1; 9 nucleotides line up with TRBD2. Trimming at V came to 4 bases and at J to 2 bases, leaving 4 bases not matched to a gene. Germline-derived CDR1 and CDR2 are SGHNT and YYREEE (reference sequence). The CDR3 has 15 amino acids. CDR3 nucleotides: TGTGCCAGCAGCACCAAGCGGGAGGCCTACAATGAGCAGTTCTTC. Translating gives CASSTKREAYNEQFF.

The chain combines TRBV6-6 with TRBJ2-7, with D possibly being TRBD1 (6 bases). The ends were cut back, 6 bases at V and 2 bases at J, with 20 bases in the middle. Germline-derived CDR1 and CDR2 are MNHNY and SVGAGI (reference sequence). The length of the CDR3 is 16 residues. The CDR3 sequence is CASSSPNRENPYEQYF. CDR3 coding DNA: TGTGCCAGCAGCTCTCCAAACAGGGAGAACCCCTACGAGCAGTACTTC.

This clone appeared a single time. The J gene is TRBJ1-1, the V gene TRBV7-2; D gene ambiguous. The CDR3 has 13 amino acids. CDR1 and CDR2 (germline): SGHTA, FQGNSA. V was clipped by 5 bases and J by 1 base, with 8 bases between them. The CDR3 DNA follows: TGTGCCAGCAGCCACGACCCGAACACTGAAGCTTTCTTT. Residues: CASSHDPNTEAFF.

This CDR3 is CASVWQLGYTEAFF. CDR3 bases: TGTGCCAGCGTATGGCAGTTGGGGTACACTGAAGCTTTCTTT. The gene calls are TRBV6-5 and TRBJ1-1; no clear D. Trimming stripped 8 bases from V and 3 bases from J, with 16 bases between. The CDR3 sequence is 14 residues long. Germline loops: CDR1 MNHEY, CDR2 SVGAGI.

The V and J genes are TRBV12-5 and TRBJ2-1; D unresolved. With 5 bases removed from V and 1 base from J, the gap between germline ends came to 9 bases. Germline CDR1 LGHNT, CDR2 FRNRAP. The CDR3 runs 14 residues. The CDR3 coding sequence is TGTGCTAGTGGTCCGGGCGATTCCTACAATGAGCAGTTCTTC. The encoded protein is CASGPGDSYNEQFF.

This sequence joins TRBV24-1 and TRBJ1-5; TRBD1 is a possible D gene (6 bases). Germline CDR1 is KGHDR and CDR2 is SFDVKD. Trimming left V 4 bases short and J 9 bases short, with 21 bases between. This CDR3 is 16 amino acids long. CDR3 residues: CATSDTDPGVLGPQHF. CDR3 coding DNA: TGTGCCACCAGTGACACCGACCCAGGGGTCCTAGGGCCCCAGCATTTT.

The chain recombines TRBV7-2 with TRBJ2-7; D might be TRBD1 (6 bases). This CDR3 region has 15 residues. Looked up from germline, CDR1 is SGHTA and CDR2 is FQGNSA. V dropped 2 bases and J dropped 3 bases, with 14 bases sitting between them. CDR3 protein: CASSLFRAGDYEQYF. CDR3 coding DNA: TGTGCCAGCAGCTTATTTAGGGCAGGGGACTACGAGCAGTACTTC.